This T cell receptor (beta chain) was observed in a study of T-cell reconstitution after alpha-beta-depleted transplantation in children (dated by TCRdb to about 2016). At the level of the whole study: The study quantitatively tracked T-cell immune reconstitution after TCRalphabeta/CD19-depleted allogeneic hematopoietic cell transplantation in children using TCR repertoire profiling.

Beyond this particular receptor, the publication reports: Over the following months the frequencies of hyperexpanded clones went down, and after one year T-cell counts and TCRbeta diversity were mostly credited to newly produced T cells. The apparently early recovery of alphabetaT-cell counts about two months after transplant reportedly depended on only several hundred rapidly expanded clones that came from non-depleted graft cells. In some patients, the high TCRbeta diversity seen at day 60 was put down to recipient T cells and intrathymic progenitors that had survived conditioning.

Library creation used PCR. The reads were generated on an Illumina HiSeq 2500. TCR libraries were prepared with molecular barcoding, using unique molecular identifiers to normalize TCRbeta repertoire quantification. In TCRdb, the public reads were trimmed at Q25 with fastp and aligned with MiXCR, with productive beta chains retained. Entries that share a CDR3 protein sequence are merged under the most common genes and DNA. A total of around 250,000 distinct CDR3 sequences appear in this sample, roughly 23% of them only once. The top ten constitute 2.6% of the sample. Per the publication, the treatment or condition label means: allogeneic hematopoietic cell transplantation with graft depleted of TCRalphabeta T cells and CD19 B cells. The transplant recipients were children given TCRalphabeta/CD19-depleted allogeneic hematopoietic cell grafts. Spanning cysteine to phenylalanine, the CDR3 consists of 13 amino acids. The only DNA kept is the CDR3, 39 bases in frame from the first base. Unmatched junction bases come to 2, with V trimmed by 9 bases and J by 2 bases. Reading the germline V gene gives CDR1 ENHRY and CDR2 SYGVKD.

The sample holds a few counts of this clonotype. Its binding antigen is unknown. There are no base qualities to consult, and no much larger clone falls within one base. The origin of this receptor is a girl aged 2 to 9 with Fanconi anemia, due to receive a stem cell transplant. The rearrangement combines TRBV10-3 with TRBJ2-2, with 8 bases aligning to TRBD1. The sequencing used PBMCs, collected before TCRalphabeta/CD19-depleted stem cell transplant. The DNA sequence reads TGTGCCATGGGGACAGGAAACACCGGGGAGCTGTTTTTT. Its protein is CAMGTGNTGELFF.